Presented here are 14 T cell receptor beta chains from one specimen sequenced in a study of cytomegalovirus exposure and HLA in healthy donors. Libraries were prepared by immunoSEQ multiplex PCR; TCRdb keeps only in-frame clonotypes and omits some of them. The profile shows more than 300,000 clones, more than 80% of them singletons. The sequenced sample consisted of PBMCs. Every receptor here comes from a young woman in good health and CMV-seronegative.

This CDR3 is CASSASGEGYGYTF. Here the CDR3 DNA reads TGTGCCAGCAGTGCCTCGGGGGAGGGCTATGGCTACACCTTC. The chain couples TRBV6-1 to TRBJ1-2, with D possibly matching TRBD1 (5 bases). Between the trimmed V and J ends, which lost 4 bases and 4 bases, there was a span of 13 bases. The germline V gene has CDR1 MNHNS and CDR2 SASEGT. This CDR3 is built from 14 residues.

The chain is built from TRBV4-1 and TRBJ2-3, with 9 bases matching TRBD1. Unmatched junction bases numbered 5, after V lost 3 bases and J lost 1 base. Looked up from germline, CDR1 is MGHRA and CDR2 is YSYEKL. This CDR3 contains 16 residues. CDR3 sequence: CASSQGRTGGTDTQYF. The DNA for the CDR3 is TGCGCCAGCAGCCAGGGTCGGACAGGGGGCACAGATACGCAGTATTTT.

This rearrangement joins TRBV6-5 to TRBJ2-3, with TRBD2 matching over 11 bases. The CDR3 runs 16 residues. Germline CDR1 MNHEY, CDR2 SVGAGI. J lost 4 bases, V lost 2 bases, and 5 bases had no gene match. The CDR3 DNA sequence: TGTGCCAGCAGTTACGTGGCTAGCGGGAGGTCAGATACGCAGTATTTT. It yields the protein CASSYVASGRSDTQYF.

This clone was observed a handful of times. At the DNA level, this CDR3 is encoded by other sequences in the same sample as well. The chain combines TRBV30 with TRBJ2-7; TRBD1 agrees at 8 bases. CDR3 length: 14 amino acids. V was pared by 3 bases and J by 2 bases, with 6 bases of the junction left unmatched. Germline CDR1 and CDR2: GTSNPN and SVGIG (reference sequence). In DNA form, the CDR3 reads TGTGCCTGGAGCGGTATACAGGGGGCCTACGAGCAGTACTTC. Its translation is CAWSGIQGAYEQYF.

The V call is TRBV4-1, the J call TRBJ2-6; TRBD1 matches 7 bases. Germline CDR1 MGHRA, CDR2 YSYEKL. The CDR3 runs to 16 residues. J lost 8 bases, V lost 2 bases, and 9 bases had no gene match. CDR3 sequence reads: CASSQSTGEATNVLTF. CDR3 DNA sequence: TGCGCCAGCAGCCAATCCACAGGGGAAGCGACCAACGTCCTGACTTTC.

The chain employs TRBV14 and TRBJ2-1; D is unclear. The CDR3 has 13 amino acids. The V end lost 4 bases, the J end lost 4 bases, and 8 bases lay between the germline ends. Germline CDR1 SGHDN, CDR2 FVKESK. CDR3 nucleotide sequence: TGTGCCAGCAGCCGTCACCTATACAATGAGCAGTTCTTC. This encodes CASSRHLYNEQFF.

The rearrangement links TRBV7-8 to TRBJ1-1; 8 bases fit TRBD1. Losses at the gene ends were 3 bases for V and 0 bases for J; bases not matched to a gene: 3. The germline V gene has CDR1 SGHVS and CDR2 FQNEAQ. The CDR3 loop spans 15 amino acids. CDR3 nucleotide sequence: TGTGCCAGCAGCTTGCAGGGGGCGATGAACACTGAAGCTTTCTTT. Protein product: CASSLQGAMNTEAFF.

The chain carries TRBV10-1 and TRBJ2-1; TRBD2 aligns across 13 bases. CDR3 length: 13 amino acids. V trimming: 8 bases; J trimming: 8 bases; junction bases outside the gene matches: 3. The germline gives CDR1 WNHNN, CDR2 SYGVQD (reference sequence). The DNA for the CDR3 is TGCGCCAGCGGACTAGCGGGAGCTGATGAGCAGTTCTTC. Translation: CASGLAGADEQFF.

The DNA of the CDR3 is TGTGCCAGTAGTACCGCACAGGGGGCGGTCTACGAGCAGTACTTC. Protein product: CASSTAQGAVYEQYF. The V call is TRBV19, the J call TRBJ2-7, with 9 nucleotides matching TRBD1. J gave up 3 bases and V 4 bases, and 7 bases lay outside the gene matches. Germline V gene data show CDR1 as LNHDA and CDR2 as SQIVND (reference sequence). The CDR3 covers 15 residues. The full variable domain, rest sourced from reference TRBV19 and TRBJ2-7, is DGGITQSPKYLFRKEGQNVTLSCEQNLNHDAMYWYRQDPGQGLRLIYYSQIVNDFQKGDIAEGYSVSREKKESFPLTVTSAQKNPTAFYLCASSTAQGAVYEQYFGPGTRLTVT.

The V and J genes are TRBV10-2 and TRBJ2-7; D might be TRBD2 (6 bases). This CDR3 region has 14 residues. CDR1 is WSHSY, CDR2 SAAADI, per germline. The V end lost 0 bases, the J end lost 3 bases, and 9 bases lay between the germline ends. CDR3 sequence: CASSESGGYYEQYF. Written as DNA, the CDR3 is TGCGCCAGCAGTGAGTCCGGGGGTTACTACGAGCAGTACTTC.

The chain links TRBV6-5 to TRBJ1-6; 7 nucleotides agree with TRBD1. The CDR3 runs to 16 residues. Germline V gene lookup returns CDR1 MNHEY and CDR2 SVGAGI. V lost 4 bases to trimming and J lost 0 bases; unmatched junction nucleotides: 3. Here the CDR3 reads CASSSTGSSYNSPLHF. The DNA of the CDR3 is TGTGCCAGCAGTTCGACAGGGAGCTCCTATAATTCACCCCTCCACTTT.

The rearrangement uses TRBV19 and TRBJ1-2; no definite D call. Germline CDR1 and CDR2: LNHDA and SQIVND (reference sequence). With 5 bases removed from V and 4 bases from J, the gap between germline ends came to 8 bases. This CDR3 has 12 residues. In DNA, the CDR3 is TGTGCCAGTAGTCCTTCTTTCTATGGCTACACCTTC. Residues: CASSPSFYGYTF.

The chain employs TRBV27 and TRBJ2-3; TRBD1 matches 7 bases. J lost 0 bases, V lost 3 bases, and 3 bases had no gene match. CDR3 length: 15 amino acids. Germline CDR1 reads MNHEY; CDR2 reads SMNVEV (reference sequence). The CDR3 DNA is TGTGCCAGCAGTTTGACAGGGACCAGCACAGATACGCAGTATTTT. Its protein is CASSLTGTSTDTQYF.

CDR3 protein: CASPGQGADTQYF. The CDR3 region has the DNA TGTGCCAGTCCGGGACAGGGGGCGGATACGCAGTATTTT. The chain uses TRBV2 and TRBJ2-3; 12 nucleotides line up with TRBD1. V lost 9 bases, J lost 6 bases, and 4 bases stayed unmatched. The CDR3 is made up of 13 amino acids. Germline V gene data show CDR1 as SNHLY and CDR2 as FYNNEI.